This TCR beta chain was recovered during a study of identical twins. Study results and limitations: With beta out-of-frame sequences, excess sharing by twins was weaker. Models came in too low on out-of-frame TCR alpha sharing in monozygotic twins. The study drew conclusions from cross-sectional statistical analysis, not from following the same donors. Within cord blood, abundant beta clonotypes carried fewer insertions, but memory repertoires showed no such trend.

In TCRdb, the 5' RACE reads were re-called with MiXCR into one record per CDR3 protein. The top ten hold 0.27% of the sample, which has 1.5 million or so distinct CDR3 sequences, around a third seen once. About this clonotype: The antigen remains unidentified.

Germline CDR1 and CDR2: SNHLY and FYNNEI. The ends were cut back, 4 bases at V and 2 bases at J, with 19 bases in the middle. The length of the CDR3 is 17 residues. The source of this sequence is a newborn girl in good health. The source material was cord blood. This sequence joins TRBV2 and TRBJ2-3; D remains ambiguous. The CDR3 reads CASSGWWTAAVTDTQYF. The CDR3 bases are TGTGCCAGCAGTGGATGGTGGACCGCCGCTGTCACAGATACGCAGTATTTT.